The entry below gives a single TCR beta chain sequence along with its context. What it binds is unknown. The final CDR3 position lacks the conserved phenylalanine or tryptophan, pointing to a likely read error. The data were taken from a study of tumor-infiltrating lymphocytes in primary liver carcinoma. Germline CDR1 reads SGHDN; CDR2 reads FVKESK. Trimming removed 1 base from V and 10 bases from J, with 11 bases in between. The CDR3 runs to 13 residues. Study-level points and caveats: For tumor-adjacent and tumor-blood pairs, overlap was less than that seen for tumor region pairs.

Out of unsorted whole blood came the blood RNA, and germline DNA was extracted as well. At sampling, these chronic HBV carriers had received no treatment. Starting material of around 490 ng total RNA yielded TCR beta cDNA via a constant-region primer. For TCR beta, libraries were produced by three nested multiplex PCR rounds using slightly modified ARM-PCR. Investigators reported that the first two PCR rounds, at 10 cycles each, used TRBV1-TRBV30 forward primers with a C-beta reverse primer. TCRdb re-called the multiplex PCR reads through MiXCR, storing one row per CDR3 protein. The sample has fewer than 350,000 distinct CDR3 sequences, around three fifths seen once.

This receptor was obtained from a man in his forties or fifties with primary liver carcinoma and hepatitis B virus infection. Sequences were obtained from peripheral blood. J is TRBJ2-1 and V is TRBV14; no clear D gene. The CDR3 nucleotides read TGTGCCAGCAGCCAAGTATACAAGGCCGAGCAGTTCCTC. Translated: CASSQVYKAEQFL.